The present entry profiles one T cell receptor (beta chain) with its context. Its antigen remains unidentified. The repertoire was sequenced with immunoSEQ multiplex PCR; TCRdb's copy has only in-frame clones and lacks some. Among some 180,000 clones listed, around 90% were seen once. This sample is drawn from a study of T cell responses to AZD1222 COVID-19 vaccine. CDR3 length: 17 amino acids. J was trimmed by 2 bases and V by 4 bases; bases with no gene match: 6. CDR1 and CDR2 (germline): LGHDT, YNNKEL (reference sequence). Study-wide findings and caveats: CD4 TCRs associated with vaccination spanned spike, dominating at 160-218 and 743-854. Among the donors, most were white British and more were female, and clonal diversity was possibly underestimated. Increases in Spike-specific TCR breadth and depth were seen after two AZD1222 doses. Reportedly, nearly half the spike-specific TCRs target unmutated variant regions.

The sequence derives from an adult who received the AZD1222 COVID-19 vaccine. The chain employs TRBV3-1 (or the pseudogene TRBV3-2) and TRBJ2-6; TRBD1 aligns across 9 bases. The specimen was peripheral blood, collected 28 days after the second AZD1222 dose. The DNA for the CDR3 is TGTGCCAGCAGCCCCGGACAGGGGATCGCTGGGGCCAACGTCCTGACTTTC. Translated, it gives CASSPGQGIAGANVLTF.